This TCR beta chain was sequenced during a study of control samples from healthy donors and cancer patients. There are 13 residues in the CDR3. Germline CDR1 is MNHEY and CDR2 is SVGAGI. V lost 6 bases to trimming and J lost 5 bases, with 13 bases between them. The repertoire was sequenced with immunoSEQ multiplex PCR; TCRdb's copy has only in-frame clones and lacks some. In the table there are roughly 120,000 clones, about 90% of which are singletons. The sample taken for sequencing was blood. This sequence originates from a man aged 45-65 years in good health. V is TRBV6-5 and J is TRBJ2-5; D unclear. The CDR3 coding sequence is TGTGCCAGCAGGAGGCAGGTGGGGGAGACCCAGTACTTC. Amino acid sequence: CASRRQVGETQYF.